Following are 22 T cell receptor beta chains from one sample sequenced in a study of T cell responses to AZD1222 COVID-19 vaccine. Libraries were prepared by immunoSEQ multiplex PCR; TCRdb keeps only in-frame clonotypes and omits some of them. The table includes 75,000 or so clones, approximately 90% detected once. This material consisted of peripheral blood, taken 28 days after the second AZD1222 dose. These receptors were taken from an adult who received the AZD1222 COVID-19 vaccine.

The chain carries TRBV4-1 and TRBJ2-4, with no clear D. Germline CDR1 MGHRA, CDR2 YSYEKL. V was trimmed by 0 bases and J by 0 bases, leaving 21 bases between them. The CDR3 totals 20 residues. For the CDR3, the DNA is TGCGCCAGCAGCCAAGAACCGACGGCCTCAATACCTATAGCCAAAAACATTCAGTACTTC. Amino acids: CASSQEPTASIPIAKNIQYF.

CDR3 region: CASSTGGALGGYTF. In DNA form, the CDR3 reads TGTGCCAGCTCGACAGGGGGCGCGTTAGGGGGCTACACCTTC. The chain couples TRBV28 to TRBJ1-2; TRBD1 agrees at 10 bases. V shed 8 bases, J shed 8 bases, and the junction held 11 bases outside the gene matches. CDR3 size: 14 residues. Germline loops: CDR1 MDHEN, CDR2 SYDVKM.

V is TRBV11-3 and J is TRBJ2-1, with a possible D match to TRBD1 (6 bases). Germline CDR1 is SGHNT and CDR2 is YENEEA. There are 12 residues in the CDR3. V was cut by 6 bases and J by 7 bases, with 10 bases left in between. The CDR3 loop is CASSSGANEQFF. The CDR3 DNA reads as TGTGCCAGCAGTTCAGGGGCAAATGAGCAGTTCTTC.

The rearrangement uses TRBV12-5 and TRBJ2-1; 14 bases are shared with TRBD2. The CDR3 consists of 15 residues. With 1 base clipped from V and 7 bases from J, the junction kept 0 bases outside the gene matches. Germline V gene sequence: CDR1 LGHNT, CDR2 FRNRAP. The CDR3: CASGLGTSGRNEQFF. Here the CDR3 DNA reads TGTGCTAGTGGTTTGGGGACTAGCGGGAGGAATGAGCAGTTCTTC.

The chain is built from TRBV12-3 or TRBV12-4 and TRBJ2-6; D unclear. This CDR3 contains 13 residues. The germline V and J ends were trimmed by 4 bases and 1 base, with 2 bases remaining between them. The CDR3 bases are TGTGCCAGCAGTTCATCTGGGGCCAACGTCCTGACTTTC. It is translated as CASSSSGANVLTF.

The chain couples TRBV7-2 to TRBJ2-3; the D gene is possibly TRBD1 (6 bases). V lost 1 base and J lost 1, with 6 bases in between. The CDR3 loop spans 14 amino acids. Germline CDR1 and CDR2: SGHTA and FQGNSA. The CDR3 DNA reads TGTGCCAGCAGCTTAGGACAGGGCACAGATACGCAGTATTTT. Amino acids: CASSLGQGTDTQYF. Full variable domain (rest looked up from reference TRBV7-2 and TRBJ2-3): GAGVSQSPSNKVTEKGKDVELRCDPISGHTALYWYRQSLGQGLEFLIYFQGNSAPDKSGLPSDRFSAERTGGSVSTLTIQRTQQEDSAVYLCASSLGQGTDTQYFGPGTRLTVL.

This sequence joins TRBV28 and TRBJ2-4, with 10 positions matching TRBD2. Losses at the gene ends were 7 bases for V and 0 bases for J; bases not matched to a gene: 15. The CDR3 spans 19 residues. Germline values: CDR1 MDHEN, CDR2 SYDVKM. The CDR3 sequence: CASKIEGLAGELAKNIQYF. CDR3 nucleotides: TGTGCCAGCAAAATAGAGGGCCTAGCGGGGGAGCTAGCCAAAAACATTCAGTACTTC.

There are many counts of this clone. In nucleotides, the CDR3 is TGTGCCAGCAGCTTAGGGGTTCAGCCCCAGCATTTT. Encoded protein: CASSLGVQPQHF. The chain employs TRBV7-9 and TRBJ1-5, with no clear D. Germline lookup yields CDR1 SEHNR and CDR2 FQNEAQ (reference sequence). Deletions cut 1 base from V and 6 bases from J, with 4 bases between. This CDR3 is built from 12 residues.

V usage is TRBV28 and J usage is TRBJ1-4; weak D call: TRBD1 (5 bases). Between the trimmed V and J ends, which lost 5 bases and 1 base, there was a span of 8 bases. The CDR3 covers 14 residues. CDR1 and CDR2 from the germline V gene are MDHEN and SYDVKM. In nucleotides, the CDR3 is TGTGCCAGCAGTGCAGGGCTAACTAATGAAAAACTGTTTTTT. Its protein is CASSAGLTNEKLFF.

The chain recombines TRBV9 with TRBJ1-2; D call uncertain. CDR1 SGDLS and CDR2 YYNGEE come from the germline V gene. The CDR3 sequence is 11 residues long. Trimming shortened V by 5 bases and J by 8 bases, and 10 bases separated the two germline ends. CDR3 loop: CASSRGVGYTF. Here the CDR3 DNA reads TGTGCCAGCAGTCGGGGTGTAGGCTACACCTTC. Together with reference TRBV9 and TRBJ1-2, the CDR3 gives the full variable domain: DSGVTQTPKHLITATGQRVTLRCSPRSGDLSVYWYQQSLDQGLQFLIQYYNGEERAKGNILERFSAQQFPDLHSELNLSSLELGDSALYFCASSRGVGYTFGSGTRLTVV.

The rearrangement links TRBV6-2 or TRBV6-3 to TRBJ1-2; D might be TRBD1 (6 bases). Germline loops: CDR1 MNHEY, CDR2 SVGEGT. V lost 6 bases, J lost 8 bases, and 16 bases lay in between. This CDR3 region has 13 residues. The CDR3 loop reads CASSPAGAGGYTF. CDR3 DNA: TGTGCCAGCAGCCCCGCGGGGGCGGGAGGCTACACCTTC.

The chain links TRBV2 to TRBJ2-1; TRBD2 matches at 7 bases. Germline V gene sequence: CDR1 SNHLY, CDR2 FYNNEI. This CDR3 is 15 amino acids long. The V gene end was trimmed by 1 base and the J gene end by 8 bases; junction bases not matched to a gene: 8. This CDR3 reads CASSEGWGGGDEQFF. As DNA, the CDR3 is TGTGCCAGCAGTGAAGGATGGGGGGGAGGGGATGAGCAGTTCTTC.

The rearrangement links TRBV5-4 to TRBJ2-5, with D uncertain. Trimming pared 5 bases from V and 0 bases from J, leaving 11 bases between. Germline V gene data show CDR1 as SGHNT and CDR2 as YYREEE (reference sequence). CDR3 length: 14 residues. The CDR3 region is CASSYRAYQETQYF. CDR3 DNA: TGTGCCAGCAGTTACCGGGCCTACCAAGAGACCCAGTACTTC.

The rearrangement joins TRBV29-1 to TRBJ2-1; the match to TRBD2 covers 11 bases. The CDR3 covers 13 residues. J lost 3 bases, V lost 7 bases, and 2 bases had no gene match. CDR1 is SQVTM and CDR2 is ANQGSEA in the germline V gene. The CDR3 DNA reads as TGCAGCGCTCTAGCGGGGGGCTACAATGAGCAGTTCTTC. This translates into CSALAGGYNEQFF.

This clone was seen a single time. V is TRBV9 and J is TRBJ2-3, with D unclear. This CDR3 contains 14 residues. Germline V gene sequence: CDR1 SGDLS, CDR2 YYNGEE. The V and J ends lost 3 bases and 0 bases respectively, with 8 bases between them. CDR3 in DNA: TGTGCCAGCAGCGAGGCGCCTAGCACAGATACGCAGTATTTT. It translates to CASSEAPSTDTQYF.

This sequence joins TRBV29-1 and TRBJ1-5; D is possibly TRBD1 (5 bases). The CDR3 has 13 residues. Trimming shortened V by 4 bases and J by 2 bases, and 9 bases separated the two germline ends. CDR1 is SQVTM, CDR2 ANQGSEA, per germline. The CDR3 here is CSVGGAGNQPQHF. CDR3 nucleotides: TGCAGCGTTGGAGGGGCAGGCAATCAGCCCCAGCATTTT. Complete variable domain (other parts from reference TRBV29-1 and TRBJ1-5): SAVISQKPSRDICQRGTSLTIQCQVDSQVTMMFWYRQQPGQSLTLIATANQGSEATYESGFVIDKFPISRPNLTFSTLTVSNMSPEDSSIYLCSVGGAGNQPQHFGDGTRLSIL.

This clone was counted once. The chain employs TRBV4-1 and TRBJ2-2; D is possibly TRBD1 (8 bases). This CDR3 comprises 16 residues. V shed 6 bases and J shed 6 bases, with 20 bases lying between them. CDR1 and CDR2 (germline): MGHRA, YSYEKL. In DNA, the CDR3 is TGCGCCAGCAGAAGGGGAGGGGACAGGTCTTCCGGGGAGCTGTTTTTT. Its translation: CASRRGGDRSSGELFF.

The chain combines TRBV10-3 with TRBJ1-1; 9 positions agree with TRBD1. Germline V gives CDR1 ENHRY, CDR2 SYGVKD. J gave up 5 bases and V 9 bases, and 7 bases lay outside the gene matches. The CDR3 runs to 13 residues. The CDR3 nucleotides are TGTGCCATGGGGACAGGGTGGGATACTGAAGCTTTCTTT. Its translation is CAMGTGWDTEAFF.

The chain uses TRBV4-1 and TRBJ1-2, with D possibly being TRBD1 (6 bases). Germline assignment: CDR1 MGHRA and CDR2 YSYEKL. The CDR3 loop spans 14 amino acids. Trimming left V 3 bases short and J 8 bases short, with 16 bases between. The DNA of the CDR3 is TGCGCCAGCAGCCAGTACAGGGAGCCGGGGGGCTACACCTTC. Its translation is CASSQYREPGGYTF.

This clone occurred once. This chain joins TRBV6-6 and TRBJ1-1; D possibly corresponds to TRBD1 (6 bases). V was clipped by 6 bases and J by 1 base, with 15 bases between them. Germline loops: CDR1 MNHNY, CDR2 SVGAGI (reference sequence). CDR3 length equals 15 residues. The CDR3 spells CASRESWTENTEAFF. In DNA, the CDR3 is TGTGCCAGCAGAGAATCCTGGACAGAGAACACTGAAGCTTTCTTT.

This clone was seen only a few times. V and J are TRBV7-9 and TRBJ2-7, with a weak D call TRBD2 (6 bases). Deletions cut 6 bases from V and 3 bases from J, with 15 bases between. The CDR3 contains 14 residues. Germline CDR1 reads SEHNR; CDR2 reads FQNEAQ (reference sequence). CDR3 residues: CASSPGGAGYEQYF. The CDR3 DNA sequence: TGTGCCAGCAGTCCCGGGGGAGCAGGCTACGAGCAGTACTTC.

The rearrangement links TRBV10-3 to TRBJ1-2; D might be TRBD1 (5 bases). Germline V gene lookup returns CDR1 ENHRY and CDR2 SYGVKD. The CDR3 runs to 12 residues. Trimming removed 6 bases from V and 6 bases from J, with 11 bases in between. The CDR3 DNA reads as TGTGCCATCAGCTTACAGGCTCATGGCTACACCTTC. Protein: CAISLQAHGYTF.